Here is one TCR beta chain with its context. Its antigen is not known. Ipilimumab CTLA-4 blockade and focal radiation were given to patients with chemo-refractory metastatic non-small-cell lung cancer. Looked up from germline, CDR1 is MNHEY and CDR2 is SMNVEV (reference sequence). V was shortened by 8 bases and J by 0 bases, with 10 bases between the two germline ends. The CDR3 is made up of 13 amino acids. These data come from a study of radiotherapy plus CTLA-4 blockade in lung cancer. Study at large: Patients showed objective responses in around a sixth of cases and disease control in 31%.

Findings and limits, study-wide: In blood, TCR clones derived from the tumor expanded after radiotherapy plus ipilimumab. Among reported predictors of response, early blood T cell clone dynamics with interferon-beta performed best.

Method: immunoSEQ multiplex PCR; TCRdb's copy keeps in-frame clones and lacks some. This sample has approximately 73,000 clones, with about nine tenths found just once. The sequence came from a human donor with non-small cell lung cancer that progressed on radiotherapy plus ipilimumab. The material sequenced was peripheral blood, taken from a patient treated with radiotherapy plus ipilimumab. The chain combines TRBV27 with TRBJ2-5; D gene uncertain. As DNA, the CDR3 is TGTGCCAGCGGTAGGGATTACCAAGAGACCCAGTACTTC. Amino acids: CASGRDYQETQYF.